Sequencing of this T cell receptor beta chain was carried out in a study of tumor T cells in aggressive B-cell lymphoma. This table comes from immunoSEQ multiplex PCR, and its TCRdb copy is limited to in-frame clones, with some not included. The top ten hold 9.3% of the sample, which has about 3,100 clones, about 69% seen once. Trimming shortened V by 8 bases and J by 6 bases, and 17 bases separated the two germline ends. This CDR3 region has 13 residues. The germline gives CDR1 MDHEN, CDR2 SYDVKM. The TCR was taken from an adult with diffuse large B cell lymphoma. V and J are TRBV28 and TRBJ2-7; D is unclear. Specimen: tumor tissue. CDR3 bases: TGTGCCAGCCAAAAGTGGCTTAGCAGCGAGCAGTACTTC. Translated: CASQKWLSSEQYF.